This TCR beta chain is from a study of naive and memory T cell subsets (dated by TCRdb to 2015 to 2018). Context from the whole study: The figure summarizing the skin biopsy and whole blood samples listed some 10 blood donors, 7 tuberculin skin test biopsies and 3 saline control biopsies. As previously described, skin biopsies were taken from tuberculin skin test sites or from saline-injected control sites and processed for RNA extraction. PCR2 was typically run as a SYBR Green qPCR and stopped at a set threshold, although low-input samples could use end-point PCR of around 6 cycles instead.

Libraries were built with UMI-ligation and nested PCR. For the blood and skin samples, TCR RNA was reverse transcribed with SuperScript IV using primers for the alpha and beta constant regions. The ligated cDNA was amplified by four rounds of PCR, in which nested alpha and beta constant region primers were used together with the SP2 primer. Using T4 RNA ligase 1, an oligonucleotide carrying both the Illumina SP2 primer and a UMI was ligated onto the 3' end of the cDNA. To prevent hairpin formation, the 12-nucleotide UMI was made up of two random hexamers with an eight-base spacer between them. From the second PCR onward, TCR alpha and beta chain libraries were processed separately and dual indexed for multiplexing. After pooling, the indexed libraries were analyzed by capillary electrophoresis and sequenced on either an Illumina MiSeq or NextSeq. To boost base diversity and improve cluster recognition, PhiX DNA at about 5-7.5% was spiked into the libraries. In the authors' own workflow: Demultiplexor took UMIs from read 2, joined the UMIs to the TCR sequence from read 1, and separated reads according to sample indices. Decombinator identified V and J genes and V-J junctions and gave each TCR a five-part identifier that included V and J deletions. Collapsinator used UMIs to correct sequencing errors and PCR amplification heterogeneity, producing a UMI-based abundance for each TCR. CDR3Translator converted identifiers to nucleotide sequence, translated to amino acids, and extracted CDR3 regions using terminal motifs. Error-corrected alpha and beta TCR counts from blood and skin were compared after normalization to input RNA amount. Using fastp at Q25 and MiXCR, TCRdb reprocessed the public reads and kept productive beta chains. Each CDR3 protein appears once, grouped with its most common genes and DNA. The V and J calls and clone size are TCRdb's, not the authors'. A total of 18,000 or so distinct CDR3 sequences appear in this sample, roughly 9.8% of them only once. Around 7% of the sample comes from the top ten.

In its sample, this clonotype was seen a few times. It lacks a known antigen. One base away there is no much larger clone; base qualities are not given. V has 5 bases trimmed and J has 5 bases trimmed; junction bases matching no gene number 14. Counted from cysteine to phenylalanine, this CDR3 has 16 amino acids. Only the CDR3 portion is preserved as DNA: 48 bases, with reading frame beginning at the first base. CDR1 and CDR2 are read off the germline V gene (reference sequence) as SEHNR and FQNEAQ. The treatment or condition label of this sample denotes: skin biopsy from PPD injection site in Mantoux-positive individual. Total RNA, without cell sorting, was DNase treated with RQ1 DNase before reverse transcription, targeting about 1 to 1,100 ng input. The study reported a robust and sensitive protocol to amplify, sequence and analyze TCRs, based on 3' ligation of a UMI-containing oligonucleotide to TCR cDNA. Tuberculin skin test biopsies came from sites injected with PPD in individuals with a positive Mantoux test. Libraries were prepared from skin biopsies and whole blood to test how robust the pipeline was in samples where T cells are a minority population.

The full study reports these points: The larger number of TCRs at tuberculin skin test sites was interpreted as T cell infiltration of a delayed type IV hypersensitivity reaction. TCR sequences were reportedly recovered from both skin biopsy types, with far more TCRs at tuberculin skin test sites. Details of skin biopsy collection and RNA processing were not given in the paper but were referenced to earlier studies. The RNA-based method was acknowledged as potentially sensitive to TCR transcript changes with T cell activation and differentiation.

Here the chain combines TRBV7-9 and TRBJ2-5; 7 nucleotides in the junction match TRBD2. Sequenced material: skin, taken from a tuberculin skin test site. This clonotype was obtained from an adult in good health. The nucleotide sequence is given as TGTGCCAGCAGCGACCTGACTAGCCGGGAGGTGGAGACCCAGTACTTC. Translation gives CASSDLTSREVETQYF.